This record covers a single T cell receptor (beta chain). Its antigen is unknown. This entry belongs to a study of OX40 agonist ivuxolimab in advanced cancers. Study summary: Enrolled patients in dose escalation had cancers that were hepatocellular carcinoma, melanoma, renal cell or head and neck cancer.

Here immunoSEQ multiplex PCR was the method, and the copy in TCRdb shows in-frame clones only, minus some. The table lists some 60,000 clones, about 89% of them singletons. Overall study findings and caveats: More expanded clones were seen, on average, in CD8+ T cells than in CD4+. CD4+ and CD8+ blood T cells expanded clonally by week 6 at 0.1 to 3.0 mg/kg. Partly responding patients at 0.1-3.0 mg/kg showed some of the smallest clonal expansion.

The source of this sequence is an adult with an advanced solid tumor such as melanoma, head and neck, liver or kidney cancer. The sample here was CD4+ or CD8+ T cells sorted from blood, taken in a trial of the OX40 agonist ivuxolimab.

CDR3 nucleotides: TGTGCCAGCACCCAAACTCCGGGGAGCGCCTACGAGCAGTACTTC. It encodes CASTQTPGSAYEQYF. The V and J genes are TRBV6-1 and TRBJ2-7, with D possibly being TRBD2 (5 bases). The germline V gene has CDR1 MNHNS and CDR2 SASEGT. The ends were cut back, 7 bases at V and 2 bases at J, with 18 bases in the middle. The CDR3 totals 15 residues.